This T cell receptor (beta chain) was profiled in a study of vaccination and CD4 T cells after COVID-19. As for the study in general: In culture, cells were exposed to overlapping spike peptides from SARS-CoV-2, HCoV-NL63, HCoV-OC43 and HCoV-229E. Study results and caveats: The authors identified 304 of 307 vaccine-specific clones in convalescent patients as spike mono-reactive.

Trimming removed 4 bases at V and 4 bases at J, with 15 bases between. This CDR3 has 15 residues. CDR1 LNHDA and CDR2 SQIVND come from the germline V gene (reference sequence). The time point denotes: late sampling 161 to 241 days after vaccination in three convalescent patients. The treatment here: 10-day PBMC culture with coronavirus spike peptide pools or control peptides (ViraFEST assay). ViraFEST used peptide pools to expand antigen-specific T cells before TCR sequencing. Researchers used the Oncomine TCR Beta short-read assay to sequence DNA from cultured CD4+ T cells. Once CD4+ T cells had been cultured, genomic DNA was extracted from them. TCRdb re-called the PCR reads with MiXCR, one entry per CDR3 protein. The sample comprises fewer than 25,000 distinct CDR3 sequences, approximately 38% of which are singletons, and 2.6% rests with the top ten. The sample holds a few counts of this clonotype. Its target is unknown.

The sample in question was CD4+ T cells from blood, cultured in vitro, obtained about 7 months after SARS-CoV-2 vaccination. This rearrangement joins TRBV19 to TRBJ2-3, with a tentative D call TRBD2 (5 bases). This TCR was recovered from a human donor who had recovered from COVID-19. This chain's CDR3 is CASSNSAGRSDTQYF. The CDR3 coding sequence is TGTGCCAGTAGTAATAGCGCGGGCCGTTCAGATACGCAGTATTTT.